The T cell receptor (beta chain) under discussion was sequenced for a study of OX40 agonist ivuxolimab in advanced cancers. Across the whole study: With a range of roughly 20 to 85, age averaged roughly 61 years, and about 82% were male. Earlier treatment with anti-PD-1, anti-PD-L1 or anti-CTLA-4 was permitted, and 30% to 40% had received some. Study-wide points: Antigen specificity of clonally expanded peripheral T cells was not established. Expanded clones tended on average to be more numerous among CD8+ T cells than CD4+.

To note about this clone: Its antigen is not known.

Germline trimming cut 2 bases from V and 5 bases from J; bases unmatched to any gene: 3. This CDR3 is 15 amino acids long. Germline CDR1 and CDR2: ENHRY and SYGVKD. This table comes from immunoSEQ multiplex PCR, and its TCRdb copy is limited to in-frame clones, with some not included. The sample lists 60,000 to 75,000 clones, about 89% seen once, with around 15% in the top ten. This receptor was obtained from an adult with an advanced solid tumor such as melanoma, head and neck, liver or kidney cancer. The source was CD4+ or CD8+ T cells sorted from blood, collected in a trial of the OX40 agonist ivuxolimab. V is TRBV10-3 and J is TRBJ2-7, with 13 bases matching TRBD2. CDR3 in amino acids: CAISETGLAGDEQYF. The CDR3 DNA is TGTGCCATCAGTGAGACCGGACTAGCGGGAGACGAGCAGTACTTC.